These T cell receptor beta chains were read from a single sample in a study of control samples from healthy donors and cancer patients. Libraries were prepared by immunoSEQ multiplex PCR; TCRdb keeps only in-frame clonotypes and omits some of them. The data hold approximately 230,000 clones, with approximately 80% observed a single time. The material sequenced was PBMCs. All receptors come from a woman aged 55-69 years with lung cancer. Both conserved end residues are part of each CDR3. Each record gives: CDR3 protein, CDR3 DNA, D gene, J gene, CDR3 length, clone size, V gene. A D gene is named only where the DNA matches it firmly. Some rows have no size entry. The others give once, few or many, or a class for an expanded clone.

CDR3 protein: CASTYGTGTGNTIYF
CDR3 DNA: TGTGCCAGCACTTACGGGACAGGGACTGGAAACACCATATATTTT
D gene: TRBD1
J gene: TRBJ1-3
CDR3 length: 15
clone size: .
V gene: TRBV2

CDR3 protein: CASSLRGGSSYNEQFF
CDR3 DNA: TGTGCTAGCAGCCTACGTGGAGGAAGCTCCTACAATGAGCAGTTCTTC
D gene: .
J gene: TRBJ2-1
CDR3 length: 16
clone size: .
V gene: TRBV7-7

CDR3 protein: CASSRPGGTEAFF
CDR3 DNA: TGTGCCAGCAGTCGGCCCGGGGGCACTGAAGCTTTCTTT
D gene: .
J gene: TRBJ1-1
CDR3 length: 13
clone size: .
V gene: TRBV25-1

CDR3 protein: CASSLLPGQGGGYTF
CDR3 DNA: TGTGCCAGCAGCTTATTGCCCGGACAGGGCGGTGGCTACACCTTC
D gene: TRBD1
J gene: TRBJ1-2
CDR3 length: 15
clone size: .
V gene: TRBV11-1

CDR3 protein: CASSAIASSETQYF
CDR3 DNA: TGTGCCAGCAGCGCAATCGCCAGTTCGGAGACCCAGTACTTC
D gene: .
J gene: TRBJ2-5
CDR3 length: 14
clone size: .
V gene: TRBV9

CDR3 protein: CASSWTGNQPQHF
CDR3 DNA: TGTGCCAGCAGTTGGACAGGTAATCAGCCCCAGCATTTT
D gene: TRBD1
J gene: TRBJ1-5
CDR3 length: 13
clone size: .
V gene: TRBV12-3/TRBV12-4

CDR3 protein: CASSVGDLAGGYNEQFF
CDR3 DNA: TGTGCCAGCAGCGTAGGGGACCTAGCGGGAGGGTACAATGAGCAGTTCTTC
D gene: TRBD2
J gene: TRBJ2-1
CDR3 length: 17
clone size: .
V gene: TRBV9

CDR3 protein: CASSYLIRDGYTF
CDR3 DNA: TGTGCCAGCAGTTACCTCATAAGAGATGGCTACACCTTC
D gene: .
J gene: TRBJ1-2
CDR3 length: 13
clone size: .
V gene: TRBV6-2/TRBV6-3

CDR3 protein: CASSLEGTGTGLYNSPLHF
CDR3 DNA: TGCGCCAGCAGCTTAGAAGGTACCGGGACAGGTTTATATAATTCACCCCTCCACTTT
D gene: TRBD1
J gene: TRBJ1-6
CDR3 length: 19
clone size: .
V gene: TRBV5-1

CDR3 protein: CAISQGDGNQPQHF
CDR3 DNA: TGTGCCATCTCCCAGGGGGACGGCAATCAGCCCCAGCATTTT
D gene: TRBD1
J gene: TRBJ1-5
CDR3 length: 14
clone size: .
V gene: TRBV10-3

CDR3 protein: CAVASSYNEQFF
CDR3 DNA: TGTGCCGTGGCTAGCTCCTACAATGAGCAGTTCTTC
D gene: .
J gene: TRBJ2-1
CDR3 length: 12
clone size: .
V gene: TRBV10-3

CDR3 protein: CASGGQGNPNTIYF
CDR3 DNA: TGTGCCAGCGGGGGACAGGGGAATCCCAACACCATATATTTT
D gene: TRBD1
J gene: TRBJ1-3
CDR3 length: 14
clone size: .
V gene: TRBV2

CDR3 protein: CASSALGHDTDTQYF
CDR3 DNA: TGTGCCAGTAGTGCACTGGGACACGACACAGATACGCAGTATTTT
D gene: .
J gene: TRBJ2-3
CDR3 length: 15
clone size: .
V gene: TRBV19

CDR3 protein: CASSRQGLYNEQFF
CDR3 DNA: TGTGCCAGCAGCCGACAGGGGCTTTACAATGAGCAGTTCTTC
D gene: TRBD1
J gene: TRBJ2-1
CDR3 length: 14
clone size: .
V gene: TRBV3-1/TRBV3-2

CDR3 protein: CASSPSGIGETQYF
CDR3 DNA: TGTGCCAGCTCACCGAGCGGGATTGGGGAGACCCAGTACTTC
D gene: TRBD2
J gene: TRBJ2-5
CDR3 length: 14
clone size: .
V gene: TRBV18

CDR3 protein: CASYTGIGELFF
CDR3 DNA: TGTGCCAGCTATACAGGGATCGGGGAGCTGTTTTTT
D gene: .
J gene: TRBJ2-2
CDR3 length: 12
clone size: .
V gene: TRBV19

CDR3 protein: CASSMDLAGGGTQYF
CDR3 DNA: TGTGCCAGTAGTATGGACCTAGCGGGGGGAGGTACGCAGTATTTT
D gene: TRBD2
J gene: TRBJ2-3
CDR3 length: 15
clone size: .
V gene: TRBV19

CDR3 protein: CASSTGQGVRETQYF
CDR3 DNA: TGCGCCAGCAGCACGGGACAGGGGGTTCGTGAGACCCAGTACTTC
D gene: TRBD1
J gene: TRBJ2-5
CDR3 length: 15
clone size: .
V gene: TRBV10-2

CDR3 protein: CASSLMAAVYEQYF
CDR3 DNA: TGTGCCAGCAGCTTAATGGCGGCCGTCTACGAGCAGTACTTC
D gene: .
J gene: TRBJ2-7
CDR3 length: 14
clone size: .
V gene: TRBV11-2

CDR3 protein: CASSPGSLNTEAFF
CDR3 DNA: TGTGCCAGCAGCCCAGGGTCCCTGAACACTGAAGCTTTCTTT
D gene: .
J gene: TRBJ1-1
CDR3 length: 14
clone size: .
V gene: TRBV7-2

CDR3 protein: CASSFSEKRAGYTF
CDR3 DNA: TGTGCCAGCAGTTTTTCAGAAAAAAGAGCTGGCTACACCTTC
D gene: .
J gene: TRBJ1-2
CDR3 length: 14
clone size: once
V gene: TRBV2

CDR3 protein: CASSYSRTGRQFF
CDR3 DNA: TGTGCCAGCAGTTACTCGAGAACAGGGCGACAATTCTTC
D gene: .
J gene: TRBJ1-2
CDR3 length: 13
clone size: few
V gene: TRBV6-2/TRBV6-3

CDR3 protein: CAWSAGTGARQETQYF
CDR3 DNA: TGTGCCTGGAGCGCTGGGACAGGGGCGCGTCAAGAGACCCAGTACTTC
D gene: TRBD1
J gene: TRBJ2-5
CDR3 length: 16
clone size: .
V gene: TRBV30

CDR3 protein: CASSLGAGGSTSTDTQYF
CDR3 DNA: TGTGCCAGCAGCTTAGGAGCGGGAGGTTCTACTAGCACAGATACGCAGTATTTT
D gene: TRBD2
J gene: TRBJ2-3
CDR3 length: 18
clone size: few
V gene: TRBV11-3

CDR3 protein: CASSEFRDQPQHF
CDR3 DNA: TGTGCCAGCAGTGAATTCAGGGATCAGCCCCAGCATTTT
D gene: .
J gene: TRBJ1-5
CDR3 length: 13
clone size: .
V gene: TRBV6-1

CDR3 protein: CASSPVGRATEAFF
CDR3 DNA: TGTGCCAGCAGCCCCGTGGGCAGGGCCACTGAAGCTTTCTTT
D gene: .
J gene: TRBJ1-1
CDR3 length: 14
clone size: .
V gene: TRBV5-6

CDR3 protein: CASSFETGGDYGYTF
CDR3 DNA: TGTGCCAGCAGTTTCGAGACAGGGGGCGACTATGGCTACACCTTC
D gene: TRBD1
J gene: TRBJ1-2
CDR3 length: 15
clone size: few
V gene: TRBV28

CDR3 protein: CASSLQFGSTTEAFF
CDR3 DNA: TGCGCCAGCAGCTTGCAATTCGGGAGTACCACTGAAGCTTTCTTT
D gene: .
J gene: TRBJ1-1
CDR3 length: 15
clone size: .
V gene: TRBV5-1

CDR3 protein: CAWSSMMGNQPQHF
CDR3 DNA: TGTGCCTGGAGTTCCATGATGGGCAATCAGCCCCAGCATTTT
D gene: .
J gene: TRBJ1-5
CDR3 length: 14
clone size: .
V gene: TRBV30

CDR3 protein: CASVTGTSYEQYF
CDR3 DNA: TGTGCCAGCGTGACAGGAACTTCCTACGAGCAGTACTTC
D gene: .
J gene: TRBJ2-7
CDR3 length: 13
clone size: .
V gene: TRBV28

CDR3 protein: CASSSGSNYGYTF
CDR3 DNA: TGTGCCAGCAGCTCAGGGAGTAACTATGGCTACACCTTC
D gene: .
J gene: TRBJ1-2
CDR3 length: 13
clone size: .
V gene: TRBV7-9

CDR3 protein: CASSPASGNTGELFF
CDR3 DNA: TGTGCCAGCTCACCCGCTAGCGGAAACACCGGGGAGCTGTTTTTT
D gene: TRBD2
J gene: TRBJ2-2
CDR3 length: 15
clone size: .
V gene: TRBV18

CDR3 protein: CSAHYNEKLFF
CDR3 DNA: TGCAGTGCTCACTATAATGAAAAACTGTTTTTT
D gene: .
J gene: TRBJ1-4
CDR3 length: 11
clone size: .
V gene: TRBV20-1

CDR3 protein: CASSQPGPSYNEQFF
CDR3 DNA: TGCGCCAGCAGCCAGCCGGGCCCCTCTTACAATGAGCAGTTCTTC
D gene: .
J gene: TRBJ2-1
CDR3 length: 15
clone size: .
V gene: TRBV4-1

CDR3 protein: CASSLDKLRNTEAFF
CDR3 DNA: TGTGCCAGCAGCTTAGATAAGCTCAGGAACACTGAAGCTTTCTTT
D gene: .
J gene: TRBJ1-1
CDR3 length: 15
clone size: .
V gene: TRBV11-2

CDR3 protein: CASSYSRGDQPQHF
CDR3 DNA: TGTGCCAGCAGTTACTCGAGGGGGGATCAGCCCCAGCATTTT
D gene: .
J gene: TRBJ1-5
CDR3 length: 14
clone size: .
V gene: TRBV6-5

CDR3 protein: CASSRGGQGGYEQYF
CDR3 DNA: TGTGCCAGCAGTCGAGGGGGACAGGGGGGATACGAGCAGTACTTC
D gene: TRBD1
J gene: TRBJ2-7
CDR3 length: 15
clone size: .
V gene: TRBV28

CDR3 protein: CASSSLYGYTF
CDR3 DNA: TGTGCCAGCAGTTCCCTATATGGCTACACCTTC
D gene: .
J gene: TRBJ1-2
CDR3 length: 11
clone size: .
V gene: TRBV12-3/TRBV12-4

CDR3 protein: CARSRNSPLHF
CDR3 DNA: TGTGCCAGAAGCCGGAATTCACCCCTCCACTTT
D gene: .
J gene: TRBJ1-6
CDR3 length: 11
clone size: once
V gene: TRBV5-3

CDR3 protein: CASSIAGTTPGELFF
CDR3 DNA: TGTGCCAGTAGTATAGCAGGGACTACCCCCGGGGAGCTGTTTTTT
D gene: TRBD2
J gene: TRBJ2-2
CDR3 length: 15
clone size: .
V gene: TRBV19

CDR3 protein: CASSFSSGLNTEAFF
CDR3 DNA: TGTGCCAGCAGCTTTTCTTCGGGGCTGAACACTGAAGCTTTCTTT
D gene: .
J gene: TRBJ1-1
CDR3 length: 15
clone size: once
V gene: TRBV7-3

CDR3 protein: CASSLNTETQYF
CDR3 DNA: TGTGCCAGCAGCTTAAATACTGAGACCCAGTACTTC
D gene: .
J gene: TRBJ2-5
CDR3 length: 12
clone size: .
V gene: TRBV7-6

CDR3 protein: CASRGQGTNEKLFF
CDR3 DNA: TGCGCCAGCAGGGGACAGGGGACTAATGAAAAACTGTTTTTT
D gene: TRBD1
J gene: TRBJ1-4
CDR3 length: 14
clone size: .
V gene: TRBV5-1

CDR3 protein: CASRPRSGGRARSDTQYF
CDR3 DNA: TGTGCCAGCAGACCTAGAAGCGGCGGGAGGGCCAGGTCAGATACGCAGTATTTT
D gene: TRBD2
J gene: TRBJ2-3
CDR3 length: 18
clone size: .
V gene: TRBV3-1/TRBV3-2

CDR3 protein: CASRTLETQYF
CDR3 DNA: TGTGCCAGCAGGACGTTAGAGACCCAGTACTTC
D gene: .
J gene: TRBJ2-5
CDR3 length: 11
clone size: .
V gene: TRBV2

CDR3 protein: CASSLGSGVNEQFF
CDR3 DNA: TGTGCCAGCAGCTTAGGATCAGGGGTCAATGAGCAGTTCTTC
D gene: .
J gene: TRBJ2-1
CDR3 length: 14
clone size: .
V gene: TRBV11-2

CDR3 protein: CASSLESGSASSPLHF
CDR3 DNA: TGTGCCAGCAGCTTAGAGTCGGGATCGGCTAGTTCACCCCTCCACTTT
D gene: .
J gene: TRBJ1-6
CDR3 length: 16
clone size: .
V gene: TRBV11-3

CDR3 protein: CASSLLQYEQYF
CDR3 DNA: TGTGCCAGCAGTTTGTTACAGTACGAGCAGTACTTC
D gene: .
J gene: TRBJ2-7
CDR3 length: 12
clone size: .
V gene: TRBV28

CDR3 protein: CASSAGTYEQYF
CDR3 DNA: TGTGCCAGCAGCGCCGGGACCTACGAGCAGTACTTC
D gene: .
J gene: TRBJ2-7
CDR3 length: 12
clone size: once
V gene: TRBV3-1/TRBV3-2

CDR3 protein: CASSIDPDEKLFF
CDR3 DNA: TGTGCCAGTAGTATAGATCCCGATGAAAAACTGTTTTTT
D gene: .
J gene: TRBJ1-4
CDR3 length: 13
clone size: .
V gene: TRBV19